These 8 T cell receptor beta chains were sequenced from one sample in a study of CD8+CD57+ T cells in acquired aplastic anemia. Those patients picked for sequencing had displayed CD8+CD57+ cell expansion on flow cytometry. Researchers used genomic DNA as the template to profile TCR beta VDJ and CDR3. MiXCR, applied by TCRdb to the reads, yields one record per CDR3 protein. The sample records more than 200,000 distinct CDR3 sequences, roughly 53% being singletons. The sequencing sample was made of sorted CD4+, CD8+, or CD8+CD57+ T cells (not recorded which) from PBMCs. The source of these receptors is a human donor with aplastic anemia.

This clonotype came up a few times. The chain links TRBV7-2 to TRBJ2-7; D unclear. Trimming removed 3 bases at V and 1 base at J, with 13 bases between. From germline, CDR1 is SGHTA and CDR2 FQGNSA. The CDR3 has 15 amino acids. The chain's CDR3 is CASSLGGGLSYEQYF. Written as DNA, the CDR3 is TGTGCCAGCAGCTTGGGTGGTGGGCTTTCCTACGAGCAGTACTTC.

Many counts were recorded for this clonotype. This chain connects TRBV5-1 to TRBJ2-3, with 14 bases that match TRBD2. The CDR3 contains 16 residues. After removal of 4 bases from V and 5 bases from J, the junction contained 6 bases not matched to a gene. Germline CDR1 SGHRS, CDR2 YFSETQ. The CDR3 DNA follows: TGCGCCAGCAGCCAAGGACTAGCGGGGGGAGAAGATACGCAGTATTTT. Translated, it gives CASSQGLAGGEDTQYF.

This chain connects TRBV7-2 to TRBJ2-5, with 13 bases matching TRBD2. The V gene's germline CDR1 is SGHTA and CDR2 FQGNSA. The CDR3 runs to 19 residues. With 1 base clipped from V and 4 bases from J, the junction kept 12 bases outside the gene matches. CDR3 region: CASSLDGLAGVEYGETQYF. The CDR3 DNA follows: TGTGCCAGCAGCTTAGACGGACTAGCGGGAGTGGAGTACGGAGAGACCCAGTACTTC.

The chain recombines TRBV14 with TRBJ2-7; a weak D match, TRBD2 (6 bases). Germline values: CDR1 SGHDN, CDR2 FVKESK. V lost 1 base to trimming and J lost 2 bases, with 15 bases between them. The CDR3 has 16 residues. CDR3 in amino acids: CASSQGPRDSAYEQYF. The CDR3 DNA sequence: TGTGCCAGCAGCCAAGGTCCGCGGGACTCCGCCTACGAGCAGTACTTC.

Worth noting for this clonotype: At one end, the junction sequence differs from germline, possibly due to a read error. The chain is built from TRBV20-1 and TRBJ2-1; tentative D call: TRBD1 (6 bases). Germline V gives CDR1 DFQATT, CDR2 SNEGSKA (reference sequence). The CDR3 spans 13 residues. CDR3 nucleotides: TGCAGTGCTAGACGGGACACCTACAATGAGCAGCTCTTC. This sequence encodes CSARRDTYNEQLF.

The chain uses TRBV12-3 or TRBV12-4 and TRBJ2-2; 10 bases map to TRBD2. CDR3 size: 16 residues. After removal of 6 bases from V and 4 bases from J, the junction contained 8 bases not matched to a gene. As DNA, the CDR3 is TGTGCCAGCAGCGTGAGCGGGGGGGCGGGCACCGGGGAGCTGTTTTTT. Its translation is CASSVSGGAGTGELFF.

CDR3 residues: CSLEARVSYGYTF. The CDR3, as DNA: TGCAGTTTAGAGGCCAGGGTTAGCTATGGCTACACCTTC. This sequence joins TRBV20-1 and TRBJ1-2; D is possibly TRBD1 (5 bases). Germline V CDR1 and CDR2: DFQATT, SNEGSKA (reference sequence). The germline V and J ends were trimmed by 8 bases and 4 bases, with 17 bases remaining between them. This CDR3 comprises 13 residues.

DNA of the CDR3: TGTGCCAGCAGTTATCGGGAGCTCTATGGCTACACCTTC. Translating gives CASSYRELYGYTF. This chain uses TRBV12-3 or TRBV12-4 with TRBJ1-2; D gene ambiguous. This CDR3 spans 13 amino acids. V was clipped by 4 bases and J by 4 bases, with 10 bases between them.